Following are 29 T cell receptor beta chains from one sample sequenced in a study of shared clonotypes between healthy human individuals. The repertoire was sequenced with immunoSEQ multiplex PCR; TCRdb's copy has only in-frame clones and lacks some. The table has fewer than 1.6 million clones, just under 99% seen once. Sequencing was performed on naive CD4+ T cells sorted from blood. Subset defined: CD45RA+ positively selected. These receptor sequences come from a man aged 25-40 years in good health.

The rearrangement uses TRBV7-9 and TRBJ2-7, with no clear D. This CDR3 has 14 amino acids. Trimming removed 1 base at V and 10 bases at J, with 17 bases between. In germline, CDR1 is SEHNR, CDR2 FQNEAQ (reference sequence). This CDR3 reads CASSLGLILDGQYF. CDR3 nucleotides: TGTGCCAGCAGCTTAGGGTTAATCTTGGACGGTCAGTACTTC.

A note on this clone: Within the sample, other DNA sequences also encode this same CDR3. The CDR3 bases are TGTGCCACCAGCAGAGATCTTTCTGGGGCCAACGTCCTGACTTTC. Its protein product is CATSRDLSGANVLTF. The V call is TRBV15, the J call TRBJ2-6; D gene unclear. V was pared by 0 bases and J by 1 base, with 4 bases between. The CDR3 length is 15 residues. Per the germline V gene, CDR1 is LNHNV and CDR2 is YYDKDF (reference sequence).

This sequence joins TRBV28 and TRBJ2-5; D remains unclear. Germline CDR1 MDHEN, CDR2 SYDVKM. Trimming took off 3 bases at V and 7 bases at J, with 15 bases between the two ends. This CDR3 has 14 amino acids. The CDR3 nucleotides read TGTGCCAGCAGTTTCCTTCGACGAGTGGGGACCCAGTACTTC. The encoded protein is CASSFLRRVGTQYF. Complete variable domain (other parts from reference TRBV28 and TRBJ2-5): DVKVTQSSRYLVKRTGEKVFLECVQDMDHENMFWYRQDPGLGLRLIYFSYDVKMKEKGDIPEGYSVSREKKERFSLILESASTNQTSMYLCASSFLRRVGTQYFGPGTRLLVL.

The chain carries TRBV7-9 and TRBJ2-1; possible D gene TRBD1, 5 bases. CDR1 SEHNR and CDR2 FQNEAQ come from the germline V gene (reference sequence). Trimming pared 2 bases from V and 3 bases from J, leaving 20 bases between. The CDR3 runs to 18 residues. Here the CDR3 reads CASSLTAIFVGDYNEQFF. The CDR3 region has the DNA TGTGCCAGCAGCTTAACTGCTATTTTTGTAGGGGACTACAATGAGCAGTTCTTC.

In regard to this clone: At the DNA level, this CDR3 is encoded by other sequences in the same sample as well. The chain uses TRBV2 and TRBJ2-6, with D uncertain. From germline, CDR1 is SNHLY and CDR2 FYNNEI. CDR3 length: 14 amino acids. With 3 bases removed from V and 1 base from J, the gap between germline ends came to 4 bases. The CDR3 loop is CASSDPSGANVLTF. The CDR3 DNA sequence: TGTGCCAGCAGTGATCCGTCTGGGGCCAACGTCCTGACTTTC. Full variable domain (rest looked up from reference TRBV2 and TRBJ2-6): EPEVTQTPSHQVTQMGQEVILRCVPISNHLYFYWYRQILGQKVEFLVSFYNNEISEKSEIFDDQFSVERPDGSNFTLKIRSTKLEDSAMYFCASSDPSGANVLTFGAGSRLTVL.

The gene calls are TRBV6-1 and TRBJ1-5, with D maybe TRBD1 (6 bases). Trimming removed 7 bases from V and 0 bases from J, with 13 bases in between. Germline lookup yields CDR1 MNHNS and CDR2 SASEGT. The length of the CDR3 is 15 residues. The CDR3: CASKQGPNSNQPQHF. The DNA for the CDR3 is TGTGCCAGCAAGCAGGGGCCAAATAGCAATCAGCCCCAGCATTTT.

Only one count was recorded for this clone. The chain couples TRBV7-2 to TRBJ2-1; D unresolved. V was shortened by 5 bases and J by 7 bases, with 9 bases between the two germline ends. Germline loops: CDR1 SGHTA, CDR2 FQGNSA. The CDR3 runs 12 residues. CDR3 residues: CASSAFRNEQFF. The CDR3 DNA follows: TGTGCCAGCAGCGCCTTCCGAAATGAGCAGTTCTTC.

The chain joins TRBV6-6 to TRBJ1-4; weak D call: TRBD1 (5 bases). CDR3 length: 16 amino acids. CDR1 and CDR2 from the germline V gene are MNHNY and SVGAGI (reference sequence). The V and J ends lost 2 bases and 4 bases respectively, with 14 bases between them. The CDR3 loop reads CASSYLRRGFNEKLFF. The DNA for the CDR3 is TGTGCCAGCAGTTACCTAAGGCGGGGCTTTAATGAAAAACTGTTTTTT.

The CDR3 nucleotides read TGTGCCAGCAGTCCCCTCGGGACAACACAAGAGACCCAGTACTTC. This sequence encodes CASSPLGTTQETQYF. V gene TRBV27 combines with J gene TRBJ2-5; a possible D gene is TRBD1 (6 bases). CDR3 length: 15 residues. The V gene's germline CDR1 is MNHEY and CDR2 SMNVEV (reference sequence). V shed 5 bases and J shed 2 bases, with 15 bases lying between them.

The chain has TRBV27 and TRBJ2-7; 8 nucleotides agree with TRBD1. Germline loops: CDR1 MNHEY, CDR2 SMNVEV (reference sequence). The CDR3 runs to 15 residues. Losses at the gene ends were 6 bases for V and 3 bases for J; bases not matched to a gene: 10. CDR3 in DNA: TGTGCCAGCAGATTCGCCGGGACAGGATTCTACGAGCAGTACTTC. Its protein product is CASRFAGTGFYEQYF.

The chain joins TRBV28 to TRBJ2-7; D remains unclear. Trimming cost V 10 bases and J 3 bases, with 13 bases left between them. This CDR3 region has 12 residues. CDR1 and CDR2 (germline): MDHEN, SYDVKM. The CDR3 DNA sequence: TGTGCCATCTTCTCTTCGAGCTACGAGCAGTACTTC. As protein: CAIFSSSYEQYF.

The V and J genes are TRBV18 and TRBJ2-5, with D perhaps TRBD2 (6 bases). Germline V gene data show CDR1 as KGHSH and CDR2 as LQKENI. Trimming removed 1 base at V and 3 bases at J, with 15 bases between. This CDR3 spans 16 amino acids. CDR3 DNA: TGTGCCAGCTCACCACAGCCCCCGGGAGCGGAAGAGACCCAGTACTTC. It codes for CASSPQPPGAEETQYF. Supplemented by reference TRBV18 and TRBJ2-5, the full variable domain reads NAGVMQNPRHLVRRRGQEARLRCSPMKGHSHVYWYRQLPEEGLKFMVYLQKENIIDESGMPKERFSAEFPKEGPSILRIQQVVRGDSAAYFCASSPQPPGAEETQYFGPGTRLLVL.

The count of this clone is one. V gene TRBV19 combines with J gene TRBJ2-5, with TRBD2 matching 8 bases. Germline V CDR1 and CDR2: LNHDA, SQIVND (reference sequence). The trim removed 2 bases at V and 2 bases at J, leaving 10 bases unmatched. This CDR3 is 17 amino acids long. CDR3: CASSIREGPRRQETQYF. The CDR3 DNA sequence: TGTGCCAGTAGTATACGGGAGGGACCTCGGAGGCAAGAGACCCAGTACTTC.

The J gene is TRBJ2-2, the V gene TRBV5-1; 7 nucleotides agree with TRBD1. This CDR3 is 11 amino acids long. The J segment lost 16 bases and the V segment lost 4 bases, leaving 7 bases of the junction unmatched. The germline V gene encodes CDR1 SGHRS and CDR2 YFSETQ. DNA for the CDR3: TGCGCCAGCAGCAAAGACAGGGATCAGTTTTTT. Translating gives CASSKDRDQFF.

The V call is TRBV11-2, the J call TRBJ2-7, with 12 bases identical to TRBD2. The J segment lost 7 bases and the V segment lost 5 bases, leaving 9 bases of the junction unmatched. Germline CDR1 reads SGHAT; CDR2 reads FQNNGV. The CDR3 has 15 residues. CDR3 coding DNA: TGTGCCAGCAGCCTACGACTAGCGGGAGCCCAAGAGCAGTACTTC. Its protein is CASSLRLAGAQEQYF. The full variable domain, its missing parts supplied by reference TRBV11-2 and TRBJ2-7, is EAGVAQSPRYKIIEKRQSVAFWCNPISGHATLYWYQQILGQGPKLLIQFQNNGVVDDSQLPKDRFSAERLKGVDSTLKIQPAKLEDSAVYLCASSLRLAGAQEQYFGPGTRLTVT.

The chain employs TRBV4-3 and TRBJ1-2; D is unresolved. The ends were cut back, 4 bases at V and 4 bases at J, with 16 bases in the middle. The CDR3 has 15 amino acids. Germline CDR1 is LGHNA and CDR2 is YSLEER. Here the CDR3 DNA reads TGCGCCAGCAGCCGAGACCCGAGGCCCGGCTATGGCTACACCTTC. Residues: CASSRDPRPGYGYTF.

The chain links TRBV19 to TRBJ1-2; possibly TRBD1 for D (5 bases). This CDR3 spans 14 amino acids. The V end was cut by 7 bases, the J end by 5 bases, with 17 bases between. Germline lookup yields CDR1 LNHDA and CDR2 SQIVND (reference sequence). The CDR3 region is CASTKEDSYYGYTF. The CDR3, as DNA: TGTGCCAGTACCAAAGAAGACAGCTATTATGGCTACACCTTC.

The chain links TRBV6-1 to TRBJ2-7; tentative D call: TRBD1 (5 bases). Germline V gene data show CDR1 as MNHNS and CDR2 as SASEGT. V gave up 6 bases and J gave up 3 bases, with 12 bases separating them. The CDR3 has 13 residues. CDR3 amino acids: CASRQVSFYEQYF. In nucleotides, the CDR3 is TGTGCCAGCAGACAGGTCTCGTTCTACGAGCAGTACTTC.

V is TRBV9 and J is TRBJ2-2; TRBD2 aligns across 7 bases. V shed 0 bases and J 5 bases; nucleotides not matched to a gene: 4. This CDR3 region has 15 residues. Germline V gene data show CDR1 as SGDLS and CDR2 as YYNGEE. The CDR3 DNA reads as TGTGCCAGCAGCGTAGAAGCGGGAAGGACCGGGGAGCTGTTTTTT. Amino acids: CASSVEAGRTGELFF.

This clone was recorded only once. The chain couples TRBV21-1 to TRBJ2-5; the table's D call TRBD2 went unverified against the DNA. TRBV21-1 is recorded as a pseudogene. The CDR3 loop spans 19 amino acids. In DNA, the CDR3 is TGTGCCAGCAGCCGCGACCGTCCTAGCGGGAGGTTGGGGGGAGAGACCCAGTACTTC. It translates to CASSRDRPSGRLGGETQYF.

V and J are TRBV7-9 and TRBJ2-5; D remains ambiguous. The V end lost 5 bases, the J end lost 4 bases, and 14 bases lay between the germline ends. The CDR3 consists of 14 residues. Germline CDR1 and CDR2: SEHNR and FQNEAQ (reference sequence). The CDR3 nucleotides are TGTGCCAGCAGCCCAGATTTAGGCCTAGAGACCCAGTACTTC. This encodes CASSPDLGLETQYF.

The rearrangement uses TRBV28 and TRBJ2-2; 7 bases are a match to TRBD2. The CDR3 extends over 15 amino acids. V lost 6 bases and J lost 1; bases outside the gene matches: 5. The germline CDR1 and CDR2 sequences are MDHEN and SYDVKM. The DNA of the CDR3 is TGTGCCAGCAGCCGAGGCGGGGGGAACACCGGGGAGCTGTTTTTT. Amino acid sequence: CASSRGGGNTGELFF.

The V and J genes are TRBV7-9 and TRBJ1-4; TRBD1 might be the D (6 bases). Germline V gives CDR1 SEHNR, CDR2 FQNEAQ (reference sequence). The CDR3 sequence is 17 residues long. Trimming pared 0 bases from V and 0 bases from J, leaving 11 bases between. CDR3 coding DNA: TGTGCCAGCAGCTTAGCCCATGGACAGCCAACTAATGAAAAACTGTTTTTT. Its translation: CASSLAHGQPTNEKLFF.

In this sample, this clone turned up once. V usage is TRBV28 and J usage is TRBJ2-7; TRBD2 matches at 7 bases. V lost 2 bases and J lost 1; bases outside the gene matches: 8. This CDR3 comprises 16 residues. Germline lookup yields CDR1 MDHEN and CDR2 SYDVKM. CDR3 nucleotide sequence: TGTGCCAGCAGTTTAGCGCGCGGGGGAGGGTCCTACGAGCAGTACTTC. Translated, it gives CASSLARGGGSYEQYF.

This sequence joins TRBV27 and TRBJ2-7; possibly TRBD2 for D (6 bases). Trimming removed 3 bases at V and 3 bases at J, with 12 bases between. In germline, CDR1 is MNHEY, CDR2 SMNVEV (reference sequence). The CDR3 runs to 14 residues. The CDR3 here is CASSLAGLLYEQYF. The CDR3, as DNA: TGTGCCAGCAGTTTGGCGGGACTCCTCTACGAGCAGTACTTC.

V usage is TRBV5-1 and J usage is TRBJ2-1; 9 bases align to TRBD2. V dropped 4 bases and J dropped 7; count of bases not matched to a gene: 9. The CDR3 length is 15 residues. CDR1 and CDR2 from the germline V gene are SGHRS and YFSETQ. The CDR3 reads CASSISGTSLNEQFF. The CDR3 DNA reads TGCGCCAGCAGCATTTCCGGGACTAGCCTTAATGAGCAGTTCTTC.

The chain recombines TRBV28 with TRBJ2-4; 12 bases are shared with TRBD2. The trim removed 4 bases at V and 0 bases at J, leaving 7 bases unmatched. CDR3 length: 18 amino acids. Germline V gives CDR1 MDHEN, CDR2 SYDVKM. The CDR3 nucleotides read TGTGCCAGCAGTTCCCCCCTGACTAGCGGGAGAGCCAAAAACATTCAGTACTTC. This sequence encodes CASSSPLTSGRAKNIQYF.

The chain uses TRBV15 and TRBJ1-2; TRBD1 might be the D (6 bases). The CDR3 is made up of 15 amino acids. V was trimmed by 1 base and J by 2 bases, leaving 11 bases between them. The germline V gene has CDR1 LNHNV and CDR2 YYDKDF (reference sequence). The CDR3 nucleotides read TGTGCCACCAGCAGAGTTGCGGGGGCCAACTATGGCTACACCTTC. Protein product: CATSRVAGANYGYTF.

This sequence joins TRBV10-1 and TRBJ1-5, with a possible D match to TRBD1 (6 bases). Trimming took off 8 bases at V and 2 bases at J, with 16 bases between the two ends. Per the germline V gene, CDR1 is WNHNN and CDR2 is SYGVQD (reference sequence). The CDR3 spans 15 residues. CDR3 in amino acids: CASYRCAGGNQPQHF. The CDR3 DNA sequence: TGCGCCAGCTACAGATGCGCAGGGGGCAATCAGCCCCAGCATTTT.